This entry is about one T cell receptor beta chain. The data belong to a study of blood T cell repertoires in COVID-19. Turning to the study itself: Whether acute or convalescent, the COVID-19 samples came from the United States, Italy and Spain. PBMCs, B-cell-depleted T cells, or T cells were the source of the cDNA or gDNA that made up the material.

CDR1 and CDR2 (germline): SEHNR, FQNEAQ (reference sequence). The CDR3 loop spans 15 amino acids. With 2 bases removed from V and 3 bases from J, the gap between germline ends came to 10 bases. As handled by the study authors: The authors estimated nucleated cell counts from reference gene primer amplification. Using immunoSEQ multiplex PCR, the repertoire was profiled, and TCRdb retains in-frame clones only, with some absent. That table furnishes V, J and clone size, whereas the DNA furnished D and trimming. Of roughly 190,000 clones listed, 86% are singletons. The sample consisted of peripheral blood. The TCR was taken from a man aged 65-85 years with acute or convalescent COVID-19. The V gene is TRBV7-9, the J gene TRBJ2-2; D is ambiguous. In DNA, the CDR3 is TGTGCCAGCAGCTTAATACAGTATTACACCGGGGAGCTGTTTTTT. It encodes CASSLIQYYTGELFF.